A single sample is the source of the 9 T cell receptor beta chains below, sequenced in a study of shared clonotypes between healthy human individuals. Some clones are missing from TCRdb's copy, which holds only in-frame ones; the method was immunoSEQ multiplex PCR. The table lists over 1.5 million clones, approximately 98% of them singletons. Material: naive CD4+ T cells sorted from blood. Subset given: CD45RA+ positively selected. The source of these receptors is a man aged 25-40 years in good health.

The genes are TRBV7-9 and TRBJ2-1; the D gene could be TRBD1 or TRBD2 (5 bases each). Germline V gene sequence: CDR1 SEHNR, CDR2 FQNEAQ (reference sequence). Trimming removed 2 bases from V and 4 bases from J, with 12 bases in between. CDR3 size: 15 residues. The chain's CDR3 is CASSLLRGGYNEQFF. DNA for the CDR3: TGTGCCAGCAGCTTATTGAGGGGTGGATACAATGAGCAGTTCTTC.

The chain joins TRBV28 to TRBJ2-6, with a possible D match to TRBD1 (5 bases). Germline CDR1 and CDR2: MDHEN and SYDVKM. V was trimmed by 3 bases and J by 3 bases, leaving 15 bases between them. The CDR3 consists of 17 residues. CDR3 residues: CASSFPPGKHGANVLTF. CDR3 DNA sequence: TGTGCCAGCAGTTTCCCACCAGGGAAACATGGGGCCAACGTCCTGACTTTC.

The rearrangement links TRBV9 to TRBJ2-7; D ambiguous. Germline CDR1 reads SGDLS; CDR2 reads YYNGEE. The CDR3 is 14 residues long. V was cut by 2 bases and J by 6 bases, with 15 bases left in between. CDR3 region: CASSVQERVGEQYF. CDR3 in DNA: TGTGCCAGCAGCGTCCAGGAAAGGGTGGGCGAGCAGTACTTC.

The chain combines TRBV28 with TRBJ2-7; 7 bases agree with TRBD1. The trim removed 5 bases at V and 2 bases at J, leaving 3 bases unmatched. Germline values: CDR1 MDHEN, CDR2 SYDVKM. This CDR3 has 13 amino acids. CDR3 sequence: CASSDDRAYEQYF. The CDR3 region has the DNA TGTGCCAGCAGTGACGACAGGGCCTACGAGCAGTACTTC.

The CDR3 is CASSLGLAATDTQYF. The CDR3 DNA reads as TGTGCCAGCAGCCTAGGACTAGCGGCCACAGATACGCAGTATTTT. The J gene is TRBJ2-3, the V gene TRBV5-5, with 10 bases aligning to TRBD2. This CDR3 is built from 15 residues. The germline V gene has CDR1 SGHKS and CDR2 YYEKEE (reference sequence). The trim removed 4 bases at V and 2 bases at J, leaving 4 bases unmatched.

The chain uses TRBV20-1 and TRBJ1-1; TRBD1 is a possible D gene (5 bases). Looked up from germline, CDR1 is DFQATT and CDR2 is SNEGSKA (reference sequence). The ends were cut back, 8 bases at V and 2 bases at J, with 9 bases in the middle. The CDR3 contains 11 residues. CDR3 in amino acids: CSLRANTEAFF. CDR3 sequence (DNA): TGCAGTCTCAGGGCCAACACTGAAGCTTTCTTT.

The chain recombines TRBV2 with TRBJ2-1; 8 bases fit TRBD2. The CDR3 is 15 amino acids. J was trimmed by 9 bases and V by 6 bases; bases with no gene match: 13. Germline CDR1 SNHLY, CDR2 FYNNEI. Here the CDR3 reads CASRPGTSLPPEQFF. The CDR3 DNA reads as TGTGCCAGCAGGCCTGGGACTAGTCTCCCCCCTGAGCAGTTCTTC.

The chain's CDR3 is CASSLQGMGETQYF. CDR3 nucleotide sequence: TGCGCCAGCAGCTTACAGGGAATGGGAGAGACCCAGTACTTC. This chain joins TRBV5-1 and TRBJ2-5, with TRBD1 as a possible D gene (6 bases). V dropped 2 bases and J dropped 4 bases, with 12 bases sitting between them. There are 14 residues in the CDR3. The germline V gene encodes CDR1 SGHRS and CDR2 YFSETQ.

The genes are TRBV6-5 and TRBJ2-7; 7 bases match TRBD1. V lost 5 bases to trimming and J lost 1 base; unmatched junction nucleotides: 8. CDR1 and CDR2 (germline): MNHEY, SVGAGI. The CDR3 runs to 15 residues. CDR3 DNA sequence: TGTGCCAGCAGTCACTTCCCGACAGGGTCCTACGAGCAGTACTTC. It translates to CASSHFPTGSYEQYF.